The entry that follows covers one T cell receptor beta chain sequence. Via MiXCR, TCRdb re-called the 5' RACE reads, giving one row per CDR3 protein. Of about 570,000 distinct CDR3 sequences listed, more than 9% are singletons. This CDR3 spans 17 amino acids. V shed 5 bases and J 3 bases; nucleotides not matched to a gene: 12. CDR1 is SGHAT, CDR2 FQNNGV, per germline. The data are from a study of identical twins. These same records also appear under a second study, on yellow fever vaccine responses in identical twins.

The chain recombines TRBV11-2 with TRBJ2-3; 9 bases line up with TRBD2. The sequencing sample was made of PBMCs. The sequence came from a woman under 30 in good health. The CDR3, as DNA: TGTGCCAGCAGCAACCTCCAACTAGCGGGCCCAACAGATACGCAGTATTTT. Translated, it gives CASSNLQLAGPTDTQYF.